This T cell receptor (beta chain) was recovered during a study of shared clonotypes between healthy human individuals. Study summary: Participating donors consisted of two women and a few men aged 18 to 49.

The method was immunoSEQ multiplex PCR; TCRdb's version includes in-frame clones alone and lacks a portion of them. Counted here are about 2.4 million clones, 80% to 95% occurring once; the ten biggest clones make up about 0.39%. About this clone itself: What it recognizes is unknown.

Whole-study results and caveats: In a few donors, about 5% of naive CD4 clonotypes appeared in common.

The clonotype originates from a young man in good health. Some clones in this sample may be carry-over from other donors' samples. The sequencing sample was made of naive CD4+ T cells from PBMCs. Subset described: CD45RA+ positively selected.

The CDR3 coding sequence is TGTGCCAGCAGCCCCGACGGGGATATCGCCGGGGAGCTGTTTTTT. Protein: CASSPDGDIAGELFF. The V call is TRBV7-9, the J call TRBJ2-2; possibly TRBD2 for D (5 bases). With 5 bases removed from V and 6 bases from J, the gap between germline ends came to 16 bases. The CDR3 sequence is 15 residues long. From germline, CDR1 is SEHNR and CDR2 FQNEAQ (reference sequence).